These 13 T cell receptor beta chains came from one sample sequenced in a study of CD4+ T cells in melanoma (dated 2022 in TCRdb). The library was made by the immunoSEQ multiplex PCR assay. TCRdb provides this immuneACCESS table in a form limited to in-frame rearrangements. Some clones are lacking; in checked studies, under half of them reflect an unresolved V gene, and why the rest are absent is not known. The sample table lists 10,000 to 12,000 clones, 55% to 75% of them with a count of one. The top ten constitute roughly 9.7% of the sample. The sample taken for sequencing was cells from a culture (not recorded whether cultured in vitro). These receptors were taken from a human donor with melanoma.

The CDR3 DNA is TGTGCCACCAGCAGTTTTAGGACGTCTAGAGGGTTCACTGAAGCTTTCTTT. It yields the protein CATSSFRTSRGFTEAFF. This sequence joins TRBV15 and TRBJ1-1; D gene uncertain. This CDR3 contains 17 residues. The V gene's germline CDR1 is LNHNV and CDR2 YYDKDF (reference sequence). Trimming removed 3 bases from V and 4 bases from J, with 21 bases in between. Variable domain in full (rest from reference TRBV15 and TRBJ1-1): DAMVIQNPRYQVTQFGKPVTLSCSQTLNHNVMYWYQQKSSQAPKLLFHYYDKDFNNEADTPDNFQSRRPNTSFCFLDIRSPGLGDTAMYLCATSSFRTSRGFTEAFFGQGTRLTVV.

This clone has only a few counts. The chain uses TRBV19 and TRBJ1-1; 7 bases are shared with TRBD1. The CDR3 covers 14 residues. Trimming took 4 bases from V and 2 from J; bases not matched to a gene: 4. Germline values: CDR1 LNHDA, CDR2 SQIVND (reference sequence). DNA for the CDR3: TGTGCCAGTAGTACCGGACAGGCCAACACTGAAGCTTTCTTT. This gives the protein CASSTGQANTEAFF. The full variable domain, in which reference TRBV19 and TRBJ1-1 provide the parts outside the CDR3, is DGGITQSPKYLFRKEGQNVTLSCEQNLNHDAMYWYRQDPGQGLRLIYYSQIVNDFQKGDIAEGYSVSREKKESFPLTVTSAQKNPTAFYLCASSTGQANTEAFFGQGTRLTVV.

V gene TRBV6-6 combines with J gene TRBJ2-5; the D gene is possibly TRBD1 (5 bases). This CDR3 spans 15 amino acids. V gave up 2 bases and J gave up 4 bases, with 14 bases separating them. Germline lookup yields CDR1 MNHNY and CDR2 SVGAGI (reference sequence). The chain's CDR3 is CASSYPQGAIETQYF. DNA of the CDR3: TGTGCCAGCAGTTACCCCCAGGGTGCGATAGAGACCCAGTACTTC.

V usage is TRBV6-1 and J usage is TRBJ2-2; 7 nucleotides agree with TRBD2. CDR3 length: 14 residues. Germline lookup yields CDR1 MNHNS and CDR2 SASEGT. Unmatched junction bases numbered 5, after V lost 8 bases and J lost 2 bases. The CDR3 region is CASSWGGNTGELFF. The CDR3 bases are TGTGCCAGCTCCTGGGGGGGTAACACCGGGGAGCTGTTTTTT.

This chain joins TRBV6-6 and TRBJ2-2; D is perhaps TRBD1 (5 bases). There are 14 residues in the CDR3. V lost 6 bases and J lost 6, with 14 bases in between. From germline, CDR1 is MNHNY and CDR2 SVGAGI (reference sequence). The CDR3 bases are TGTGCCAGCAGAGGGGCCTCGGGCTCCGGGGAGCTGTTTTTT. Translation: CASRGASGSGELFF.

The count of this clone is one. V usage is TRBV5-5 and J usage is TRBJ2-7; maybe TRBD1 (5 bases). V lost 1 base to trimming and J lost 3 bases, with 5 bases between them. The CDR3 is made up of 12 amino acids. Per germline, CDR1 SGHKS and CDR2 YYEKEE (reference sequence). Written as DNA, the CDR3 is TGTGCCAGCAGCTTGAGGGGCTACGAGCAGTACTTC. Translated: CASSLRGYEQYF.

The chain couples TRBV18 to TRBJ2-5; D is unclear. With 8 bases removed from V and 2 bases from J, the gap between germline ends came to 12 bases. Germline V CDR1 and CDR2: KGHSH, LQKENI. The CDR3 length is 13 residues. CDR3 amino acids: CASELGQQETQYF. The CDR3, as DNA: TGTGCCAGCGAGCTGGGTCAACAAGAGACCCAGTACTTC. The entire variable domain, with the rest obtained from reference TRBV18 and TRBJ2-5, is as follows: NAGVMQNPRHLVRRRGQEARLRCSPMKGHSHVYWYRQLPEEGLKFMVYLQKENIIDESGMPKERFSAEFPKEGPSILRIQQVVRGDSAAYFCASELGQQETQYFGPGTRLLVL.

The chain joins TRBV5-1 to TRBJ2-3; TRBD2 might be the D (5 bases). Deletions cut 3 bases from V and 2 bases from J, with 13 bases between. Germline CDR1 reads SGHRS; CDR2 reads YFSETQ. This CDR3 is 15 amino acids long. The CDR3 coding sequence is TGCGCCAGCAGCTCCGGGAAACATTCCACAGATACGCAGTATTTT. Translating it yields CASSSGKHSTDTQYF.

The V call is TRBV7-6, the J call TRBJ1-6, with D unclear. Trimming removed 5 bases at V and 0 bases at J, with 2 bases between. The CDR3 runs to 13 residues. Germline CDR1 reads SGHVS; CDR2 reads FNYEAQ. For the CDR3, the DNA is TGTGCCAGCAGCAGCTCCTATAATTCACCCCTCCACTTT. It specifies CASSSSYNSPLHF.

In its sample, this clone was seen once. The rearrangement uses TRBV5-6 and TRBJ2-5; the match to TRBD2 covers 7 bases. The junction had 6 bases not matched to a gene; V was cut back by 1 base and J by 3 bases. The CDR3 runs 15 residues. Per the germline V gene, CDR1 is SGHDT and CDR2 is YYEEEE. The CDR3 DNA reads TGTGCCAGCAGCTTGCTCGCGGGGGTTAAAGAGACCCAGTACTTC. Protein sequence: CASSLLAGVKETQYF. Full variable domain (outside the CDR3, taken from reference TRBV5-6 and TRBJ2-5): DAGVTQSPTHLIKTRGQQVTLRCSPKSGHDTVSWYQQALGQGPQFIFQYYEEEERQRGNFPDRFSGHQFPNYSSELNVNALLLGDSALYLCASSLLAGVKETQYFGPGTRLLVL.

The rearrangement uses TRBV18 and TRBJ1-1; D might be TRBD1 (6 bases). Germline CDR1 reads KGHSH; CDR2 reads LQKENI. This CDR3 is 15 amino acids long. Trimming stripped 6 bases from V and 4 bases from J, with 18 bases between. The CDR3 region has the DNA TGTGCCAGCTCCCAAGGGCGTGCACAGGGCACTGAAGCTTTCTTT. Encoded protein: CASSQGRAQGTEAFF.

V gene TRBV11-2 combines with J gene TRBJ1-2; 12 bases map to TRBD1. The CDR3 extends over 19 amino acids. J lost 7 bases, V lost 5 bases, and 20 bases had no gene match. Germline V gene data show CDR1 as SGHAT and CDR2 as FQNNGV. CDR3 loop: CASSRSLRDRGPELVGYTF. CDR3 coding DNA: TGTGCCAGCAGCCGTAGCCTCCGGGACAGGGGGCCAGAGTTGGTTGGCTACACCTTC.

In this sample, this clone turned up once. The chain is built from TRBV13 and TRBJ2-3; possible D gene TRBD2, 5 bases. Germline V gene sequence: CDR1 PRHDT, CDR2 FYEKMQ (reference sequence). With 1 base removed from V and 5 bases from J, the gap between germline ends came to 13 bases. This CDR3 is built from 15 residues. The CDR3 nucleotides are TGTGCCAGCAGCTTAGAAGGCCGGGGTGGAGATACGCAGTATTTT. Its translation: CASSLEGRGGDTQYF.